Below are 29 T cell receptor beta chains sequenced from a single sample in a study of blood T cell repertoires in COVID-19. Here immunoSEQ multiplex PCR was the method, and the copy in TCRdb shows in-frame clones only, minus some. The sample has under 300,000 clones; over 75% are singletons. The specimen was PBMCs or T cells enriched from blood (not recorded which). Every receptor here comes from a woman younger than 35 who had recovered from COVID-19.

The chain uses TRBV27 and TRBJ1-1; D perhaps matches TRBD1 (6 bases). Germline V gives CDR1 MNHEY, CDR2 SMNVEV (reference sequence). V lost 5 bases to trimming and J lost 4 bases, with 14 bases between them. This CDR3 contains 14 residues. The CDR3 bases are TGTGCCAGCAGTACTGAACAGGGAAGCACTGAAGCTTTCTTT. This codes for CASSTEQGSTEAFF.

This chain uses TRBV11-2 with TRBJ2-7; 12 bases fit TRBD1. Germline V gives CDR1 SGHAT, CDR2 FQNNGV. V shed 2 bases and J 6 bases; nucleotides not matched to a gene: 8. This CDR3 has 16 amino acids. The CDR3 loop is CASSLPTGQGAFEQYF. The CDR3 nucleotides read TGTGCCAGCAGCTTACCAACGGGACAGGGGGCATTCGAGCAGTACTTC. Full variable domain (outside the CDR3, taken from reference TRBV11-2 and TRBJ2-7): EAGVAQSPRYKIIEKRQSVAFWCNPISGHATLYWYQQILGQGPKLLIQFQNNGVVDDSQLPKDRFSAERLKGVDSTLKIQPAKLEDSAVYLCASSLPTGQGAFEQYFGPGTRLTVT.

The CDR3 region has the DNA TGTGCCAGCACCGATGCCCGGGACAGGGGGCGCCAGGAGAACACCGGGGAGCTGTTTTTT. Amino acids: CASTDARDRGRQENTGELFF. V usage is TRBV28 and J usage is TRBJ2-2, with 12 bases matching TRBD1. The J segment lost 1 base and the V segment lost 7 bases, leaving 16 bases of the junction unmatched. This CDR3 contains 20 residues. CDR1 is MDHEN and CDR2 is SYDVKM in the germline V gene. Full variable domain (missing parts from reference TRBV28 and TRBJ2-2): DVKVTQSSRYLVKRTGEKVFLECVQDMDHENMFWYRQDPGLGLRLIYFSYDVKMKEKGDIPEGYSVSREKKERFSLILESASTNQTSMYLCASTDARDRGRQENTGELFFGEGSRLTVL.

The chain recombines TRBV7-3 with TRBJ1-1; D ambiguous. Trimming cost V 1 base and J 4 bases, with 19 bases left between them. The CDR3 extends over 17 amino acids. In germline, CDR1 is SGHTA, CDR2 FQGTGA. As DNA, the CDR3 is TGTGCCAGCAGCTTAATTACCCGAGCAGCGGAGGGCACTGAAGCTTTCTTT. Amino acids: CASSLITRAAEGTEAFF. The variable domain in full, with the rest retrieved from reference TRBV7-3 and TRBJ1-1, is GAGVSQTPSNKVTEKGKYVELRCDPISGHTALYWYRQSLGQGPEFLIYFQGTGAADDSGLPNDRFFAVRPEGSVSTLKIQRTERGDSAVYLCASSLITRAAEGTEAFFGQGTRLTVV.

The rearrangement uses TRBV2 and TRBJ2-1, with no clear D. Germline CDR1 reads SNHLY; CDR2 reads FYNNEI. CDR3 length equals 11 residues. V gave up 5 bases and J gave up 7 bases, with 6 bases separating them. CDR3 amino acids: CASSKENEQFF. The CDR3 DNA reads as TGTGCCAGCAGTAAGGAGAATGAGCAGTTCTTC.

This sequence joins TRBV19 and TRBJ2-7; 9 bases agree with TRBD1. The germline V gene encodes CDR1 LNHDA and CDR2 SQIVND (reference sequence). J lost 4 bases, V lost 5 bases, and 6 bases had no gene match. The CDR3 has 14 amino acids. The CDR3 sequence is CASSSGQGPYEQYF. The CDR3 nucleotides are TGTGCCAGTAGTTCCGGACAGGGGCCTTACGAGCAGTACTTC.

In this sample, this clone turned up once. V is TRBV9 and J is TRBJ1-2; TRBD1 aligns across 10 bases. J was trimmed by 0 bases and V by 4 bases; bases with no gene match: 6. This CDR3 is built from 16 residues. CDR1 is SGDLS, CDR2 YYNGEE, per germline. The CDR3 region has the DNA TGTGCCAGCAGCTTAGGACAGGGGGAATCTAACTATGGCTACACCTTC. Encoded protein: CASSLGQGESNYGYTF.

CDR3 region: CATSDSGQNYGYTF. DNA for the CDR3: TGTGCCACCAGTGATTCGGGACAGAACTATGGCTACACCTTC. The chain is built from TRBV24-1 and TRBJ1-2; 7 nucleotides line up with TRBD1. Germline V gene data show CDR1 as KGHDR and CDR2 as SFDVKD. The CDR3 covers 14 residues. Unmatched junction bases numbered 1, after V lost 2 bases and J lost 2 bases.

The chain has TRBV5-1 and TRBJ2-3; no definite D call. V was cut by 0 bases and J by 6 bases, with 8 bases left in between. CDR1 SGHRS and CDR2 YFSETQ come from the germline V gene. This CDR3 spans 13 amino acids. This CDR3 is CASSLVPGDTQYF. CDR3 in DNA: TGCGCCAGCAGCTTGGTACCCGGGGATACGCAGTATTTT.

This sequence joins TRBV10-3 and TRBJ2-4; 7 bases fit TRBD2. V lost 3 bases to trimming and J lost 6 bases; unmatched junction nucleotides: 2. CDR3 length: 13 amino acids. CDR1 and CDR2 from the germline V gene are ENHRY and SYGVKD. CDR3 coding DNA: TGTGCCATCAGTGACAGGGAGGGAAACATTCAGTACTTC. Its protein product is CAISDREGNIQYF.

V and J are TRBV6-5 and TRBJ2-7; 8 bases align to TRBD2. The CDR3 is 14 residues long. Germline V gene lookup returns CDR1 MNHEY and CDR2 SVGAGI. The V gene end was trimmed by 6 bases and the J gene end by 6 bases; junction bases not matched to a gene: 10. The CDR3 DNA reads TGTGCCAGCAGGGCCGGGACTAGTAGTACCGAGCAGTACTTC. It is translated as CASRAGTSSTEQYF.

J is TRBJ2-7 and V is TRBV12-5; 7 nucleotides align to TRBD2. Unmatched junction bases numbered 10, after V lost 0 bases and J lost 2 bases. This CDR3 is 17 amino acids long. From germline, CDR1 is LGHNT and CDR2 FRNRAP. CDR3 sequence: CASGLVFEGREAYEQYF. Written as DNA, the CDR3 is TGTGCTAGTGGTTTGGTATTCGAGGGCCGGGAGGCCTACGAGCAGTACTTC.

The chain carries TRBV12-5 and TRBJ1-5, with TRBD1 matching 7 bases. Trimming at V came to 1 base and at J to 15 bases, leaving 9 bases not matched to a gene. The CDR3 length is 13 residues. The germline V gene encodes CDR1 LGHNT and CDR2 FRNRAP. CDR3 DNA sequence: TGTGCTAGTGGTTTGGAAGACGGGGGACAGCGGCATTTT. Translating it yields CASGLEDGGQRHF.

The rearrangement joins TRBV11-2 to TRBJ2-3; 10 nucleotides line up with TRBD2. This CDR3 has 15 residues. Looked up from germline, CDR1 is SGHAT and CDR2 is FQNNGV. Trimming at V came to 5 bases and at J to 5 bases, leaving 7 bases not matched to a gene. The DNA of the CDR3 is TGTGCCAGCAGCCAGATAGCGGGGGGTATAGATACGCAGTATTTT. Amino acid sequence: CASSQIAGGIDTQYF.

The V gene is TRBV27, the J gene TRBJ1-5; 12 nucleotides line up with TRBD1. V shed 5 bases and J 5 bases; nucleotides not matched to a gene: 10. The germline V gene has CDR1 MNHEY and CDR2 SMNVEV (reference sequence). The CDR3 runs 17 residues. CDR3 sequence (DNA): TGTGCCAGCAGTACCCGCCGGGACAGGGGGCTGGATCAGCCCCAGCATTTT. It is translated as CASSTRRDRGLDQPQHF.

The chain has TRBV14 and TRBJ2-1; TRBD2 matches at 10 bases. CDR1 SGHDN and CDR2 FVKESK come from the germline V gene. CDR3 length equals 16 residues. J was trimmed by 3 bases and V by 4 bases; bases with no gene match: 6. This CDR3 reads CASSPDSGGYYNEQFF. The DNA of the CDR3 is TGTGCCAGCAGCCCGGATAGCGGGGGGTACTACAATGAGCAGTTCTTC.

The chain recombines TRBV18 with TRBJ2-5; 7 bases line up with TRBD1. Germline CDR1 is KGHSH and CDR2 is LQKENI. This CDR3 is built from 14 residues. After removal of 3 bases from V and 0 bases from J, the junction contained 1 base not matched to a gene. DNA for the CDR3: TGTGCCAGCTCACCGGACAGGAACCAAGAGACCCAGTACTTC. Protein sequence: CASSPDRNQETQYF.

V and J are TRBV6-5 and TRBJ2-7; D gene unclear. V was shortened by 7 bases and J by 0 bases, with 16 bases between the two germline ends. The germline V gene has CDR1 MNHEY and CDR2 SVGAGI. The CDR3 has 15 residues. CDR3 sequence: CASKQGGADSYEQYF. Written as DNA, the CDR3 is TGTGCCAGCAAGCAAGGTGGAGCCGACTCCTACGAGCAGTACTTC.

The chain's CDR3 is CSASTTGSGNTIYF. CDR3 in DNA: TGCAGTGCTAGTACGACAGGGTCTGGAAACACCATATATTTT. The J gene is TRBJ1-3, the V gene TRBV20-1; 7 nucleotides line up with TRBD1. Losses at the gene ends were 3 bases for V and 1 base for J; bases not matched to a gene: 3. This CDR3 has 14 residues. Germline assignment: CDR1 DFQATT and CDR2 SNEGSKA (reference sequence).

V and J are TRBV12-3 or TRBV12-4 and TRBJ1-4, with no clear D. V was clipped by 5 bases and J by 8 bases, with 12 bases between them. This CDR3 has 13 amino acids. DNA for the CDR3: TGTGCCAGCAGTCCCAGTTGGGCAGAAAAACTGTTTTTT. This sequence encodes CASSPSWAEKLFF.

The rearrangement uses TRBV15 and TRBJ2-1; 9 bases are a match to TRBD1. Trimming removed 6 bases from V and 7 bases from J; junction bases left unmatched: 4. The CDR3 sequence is 13 residues long. Germline CDR1 and CDR2: LNHNV and YYDKDF (reference sequence). Here the CDR3 DNA reads TGTGCCACCAGTACAGGGGGCAGGAATGAGCAGTTCTTC. It is translated as CATSTGGRNEQFF.

The J gene is TRBJ2-1, the V gene TRBV9; D is possibly TRBD2 (7 bases). The CDR3 is 16 amino acids. V gave up 0 bases and J gave up 5 bases, with 15 bases separating them. Germline CDR1 SGDLS, CDR2 YYNGEE. The CDR3 nucleotides read TGTGCCAGCAGCGTAGATATCCGGGGGGCCGACAATGAGCAGTTCTTC. As protein: CASSVDIRGADNEQFF.

The J gene is TRBJ1-4, the V gene TRBV2; D may be TRBD1 (5 bases). Trimming removed 2 bases at V and 7 bases at J, with 5 bases between. The germline CDR1 and CDR2 sequences are SNHLY and FYNNEI. CDR3 length: 12 amino acids. The CDR3 is CASSETGEKLFF. CDR3 in DNA: TGTGCCAGCAGTGAAACAGGTGAAAAACTGTTTTTT.

This chain uses TRBV3-1 (or the pseudogene TRBV3-2) with TRBJ2-5; 9 bases agree with TRBD2. The V segment lost 3 bases and the J segment 4 bases; nucleotides outside the gene matches: 9. The germline gives CDR1 LGHDT, CDR2 YNNKEL (reference sequence). CDR3 length: 16 amino acids. The CDR3 nucleotides read TGTGCCAGCAGCCAGGCCCGGACTAGCGTGGGAGAGACCCAGTACTTC. Protein: CASSQARTSVGETQYF.

The rearrangement joins TRBV23-1 to TRBJ2-1; 9 positions match TRBD2. TRBV23-1 is noted as an ORF with a role that remains uncertain. V gave up 4 bases and J gave up 3 bases; unmatched junction bases: 16. The CDR3 runs to 19 residues. Here the CDR3 DNA reads TGCGCCAGCAGTCCGACGACTAGCGGAACCCCTAAAGACTACAATGAGCAGTTCTTC. The encoded protein is CASSPTTSGTPKDYNEQFF.

V and J are TRBV5-1 and TRBJ2-3; TRBD2 agrees at 11 bases. The CDR3 length is 17 residues. The J segment lost 1 base and the V segment lost 4 bases, leaving 8 bases of the junction unmatched. Per the germline V gene, CDR1 is SGHRS and CDR2 is YFSETQ. As DNA, the CDR3 is TGCGCCAGCAGCAAGGCTAGCGGGGGGCTGGGCACAGATACGCAGTATTTT. This sequence encodes CASSKASGGLGTDTQYF. Variable domain in full (rest from reference TRBV5-1 and TRBJ2-3): KAGVTQTPRYLIKTRGQQVTLSCSPISGHRSVSWYQQTPGQGLQFLFEYFSETQRNKGNFPGRFSGRQFSNSRSEMNVSTLELGDSALYLCASSKASGGLGTDTQYFGPGTRLTVL.

This rearrangement joins TRBV11-2 to TRBJ1-2; TRBD1 matches at 7 bases. The J segment lost 4 bases and the V segment lost 5 bases, leaving 7 bases of the junction unmatched. Germline CDR1 reads SGHAT; CDR2 reads FQNNGV. CDR3 length: 14 amino acids. CDR3 coding DNA: TGTGCCAGCAGCCCAGACAGGGCCTCCTATGGCTACACCTTC. This codes for CASSPDRASYGYTF.

The rearrangement uses TRBV28 and TRBJ2-1; TRBD2 matches at 11 bases. CDR1 MDHEN and CDR2 SYDVKM come from the germline V gene. There are 20 residues in the CDR3. J was trimmed by 2 bases and V by 5 bases; bases with no gene match: 17. The CDR3 is CASSPLAGGPAIPPYNEQFF. The CDR3 DNA sequence: TGTGCCAGCAGTCCTCTAGCGGGGGGCCCCGCCATACCTCCCTACAATGAGCAGTTCTTC. Variable domain in full (rest from reference TRBV28 and TRBJ2-1): DVKVTQSSRYLVKRTGEKVFLECVQDMDHENMFWYRQDPGLGLRLIYFSYDVKMKEKGDIPEGYSVSREKKERFSLILESASTNQTSMYLCASSPLAGGPAIPPYNEQFFGPGTRLTVL.

This clone has only one observation. V and J are TRBV4-1 and TRBJ1-6, with TRBD1 identical over 7 bases. This CDR3 is 14 amino acids long. V lost 0 bases, J lost 7 bases, and 0 bases stayed unmatched. CDR1 and CDR2 (germline): MGHRA, YSYEKL. The CDR3 loop is CASSQETGNSPLHF. The DNA of the CDR3 is TGCGCCAGCAGCCAAGAGACAGGGAATTCACCCCTCCACTTT.